One sample yielded the 24 T cell receptor beta chains listed below, sequenced in a study of post-analysis software for immune sequencing data. TCR beta libraries were prepared from cDNA with unique molecular identifiers. Each CDR3 protein is one row after TCRdb ran MiXCR on the PCR reads. The table lists about 760,000 distinct CDR3 sequences, around 27% of them singletons. Overall study findings and caveats: Relative to controls, patients had five TRBV segments at higher frequency, with TRBV5-6, TRBV5-1 and TRBV20-1 among these.

No antigen has been identified for these receptors. The sample comprised blood. The origin of the receptors is a girl aged 5 to 17 with multiple sclerosis.

This clonotype was seen once. The rearrangement uses TRBV4-1 and TRBJ1-2; 11 bases match TRBD1. The V segment lost 0 bases and the J segment 1 base; nucleotides outside the gene matches: 4. This CDR3 contains 17 residues. CDR1 and CDR2 from the germline V gene are MGHRA and YSYEKL. CDR3: CASSQEGGTGGNYGYTF. Here the CDR3 DNA reads TGCGCCAGCAGCCAAGAAGGGGGGACAGGGGGTAACTATGGCTACACCTTC.

The J gene is TRBJ1-1, the V gene TRBV13, with 7 positions matching TRBD1. Germline CDR1 and CDR2: PRHDT and FYEKMQ (reference sequence). With V trimmed by 4 bases and J by 3 bases, 5 bases remained unmatched. CDR3 size: 14 residues. CDR3 sequence reads: CASSSEDRDTEAFF. Written as DNA, the CDR3 is TGTGCCAGCAGCTCCGAAGACAGGGACACTGAAGCTTTCTTT.

The chain employs TRBV13 and TRBJ2-1; 11 nucleotides line up with TRBD2. Germline V gene lookup returns CDR1 PRHDT and CDR2 FYEKMQ (reference sequence). The junction had 12 bases not matched to a gene; V was cut back by 5 bases and J by 0 bases. This CDR3 is built from 19 residues. This CDR3 reads CASSAPGTSGTSSYNEQFF. For the CDR3, the DNA is TGTGCCAGCAGCGCCCCGGGGACTAGCGGAACGAGCTCCTACAATGAGCAGTTCTTC. Using reference TRBV13 and TRBJ2-1 for the parts outside the CDR3, the full variable domain is AAGVIQSPRHLIKEKRETATLKCYPIPRHDTVYWYQQGPGQDPQFLISFYEKMQSDKGSIPDRFSAQQFSDYHSELNMSSLELGDSALYFCASSAPGTSGTSSYNEQFFGPGTRLTVL.

The V gene is TRBV6-6, the J gene TRBJ2-3, with 7 bases fitting TRBD1. Germline loops: CDR1 MNHNY, CDR2 SVGAGI (reference sequence). CDR3 size: 15 residues. V dropped 7 bases and J dropped 3; count of bases not matched to a gene: 10. The CDR3 coding sequence is TGTGCCAGCAACACACAGGGGTCGTGGACAGATACGCAGTATTTT. Residues: CASNTQGSWTDTQYF.

Ten or more counts support this clonotype. J is TRBJ2-3 and V is TRBV20-1; D is possibly TRBD2 (6 bases). The V and J ends lost 5 bases and 5 bases respectively, with 14 bases between them. This CDR3 has 13 residues. Germline assignment: CDR1 DFQATT and CDR2 SNEGSKA (reference sequence). CDR3 coding DNA: TGCAGTGCTGGCACGGGAGTGAAAGATACGCAGTATTTT. Translating it yields CSAGTGVKDTQYF.

The chain is built from TRBV5-1 and TRBJ2-5, with TRBD2 identical over 7 bases. With V trimmed by 3 bases and J by 1 base, 6 bases remained unmatched. The CDR3 is 15 residues long. Germline V gives CDR1 SGHRS, CDR2 YFSETQ. The CDR3 loop reads CASSSNLAVQETQYF. The CDR3 bases are TGCGCCAGCAGCTCGAACCTAGCGGTCCAAGAGACCCAGTACTTC.

V and J are TRBV6-6 and TRBJ1-6; D unresolved. With 9 bases removed from V and 5 bases from J, the gap between germline ends came to 20 bases. Looked up from germline, CDR1 is MNHNY and CDR2 is SVGAGI (reference sequence). CDR3 size: 16 residues. The CDR3 loop reads CASTSPAGFNNSPLHF. For the CDR3, the DNA is TGTGCCAGTACCTCCCCAGCCGGATTTAATAATTCACCCCTCCACTTT.

This clonotype was detected many times. The genes are TRBV29-1 and TRBJ2-1; the D gene is possibly TRBD2 (5 bases). This CDR3 region has 14 residues. Germline V gives CDR1 SQVTM, CDR2 ANQGSEA. The ends were cut back, 0 bases at V and 3 bases at J, with 9 bases in the middle. CDR3 region: CSVEDPTSYNEQFF. CDR3 coding DNA: TGCAGCGTTGAAGATCCTACTAGCTACAATGAGCAGTTCTTC.

Written as DNA, the CDR3 is TGCAGCATTGTGGCGACTAGCGGGAGTGGCAATGAGCAGTTCTTC. Translation gives CSIVATSGSGNEQFF. The chain has TRBV29-1 and TRBJ2-1, with 12 bases matching TRBD2. CDR1 and CDR2 (germline): SQVTM, ANQGSEA. With V trimmed by 8 bases and J by 6 bases, 11 bases remained unmatched. This CDR3 region has 15 residues.

The V and J genes are TRBV10-3 and TRBJ2-2; tentative D call: TRBD2 (7 bases). Trimming cost V 5 bases and J 0 bases, with 13 bases left between them. The germline V gene encodes CDR1 ENHRY and CDR2 SYGVKD. This CDR3 is built from 16 residues. The CDR3 here is CAISRGGTANTGELFF. The CDR3 nucleotides read TGTGCCATCAGTAGGGGGGGGACCGCGAACACCGGGGAGCTGTTTTTT.

This clonotype showed up just a few times. The rearrangement links TRBV7-2 to TRBJ2-3; TRBD1 agrees at 9 bases. The ends lost 5 bases at V and 4 bases at J; junction bases unmatched: 13. The CDR3 is 17 residues long. Germline CDR1 SGHTA, CDR2 FQGNSA. CDR3 protein: CASSRGVFGTGSDTQYF. Here the CDR3 DNA reads TGTGCCAGCAGCCGCGGGGTATTCGGGACAGGGTCAGATACGCAGTATTTT.

The chain couples TRBV4-3 to TRBJ1-1; no clear D gene. The V end was cut by 4 bases, the J end by 5 bases, with 11 bases between. The CDR3 is 13 amino acids. Per the germline V gene, CDR1 is LGHNA and CDR2 is YSLEER. As DNA, the CDR3 is TGCGCCAGCAGCCCATATGTGGGTACTGAAGCTTTCTTT. It is translated as CASSPYVGTEAFF.

The rearrangement joins TRBV12-3 or TRBV12-4 to TRBJ1-1; TRBD1 is a possible D gene (6 bases). This CDR3 is built from 13 residues. The V end lost 7 bases, the J end lost 1 base, and 10 bases lay between the germline ends. The CDR3 coding sequence is TGTGCCAGCAACCTGGACAGGAACACTGAAGCTTTCTTT. This sequence encodes CASNLDRNTEAFF.

V usage is TRBV29-1 and J usage is TRBJ2-7; no clear D. Germline assignment: CDR1 SQVTM and CDR2 ANQGSEA. The V end lost 4 bases, the J end lost 3 bases, and 10 bases lay between the germline ends. The CDR3 has 12 amino acids. The CDR3 is CSVGGRCYEQYF. In DNA form, the CDR3 reads TGCAGCGTTGGCGGCCGATGCTACGAGCAGTACTTC.

The CDR3 here is CASSLYQAPAGYTF. CDR3 bases: TGTGCCAGCAGCTTATATCAGGCCCCGGCGGGCTACACCTTC. The rearrangement uses TRBV7-2 and TRBJ1-2; D is undetermined. The CDR3 sequence is 14 residues long. Germline V gene lookup returns CDR1 SGHTA and CDR2 FQGNSA. The V gene lost 2 bases and the J gene lost 8 bases, with 15 bases spanning the gap.

On this clonotype: A single base separates this from a much larger clone, so it may be a read error. This rearrangement joins TRBV29-1 to TRBJ2-6; TRBD1 agrees at 7 bases. This CDR3 is built from 16 residues. Germline V gene sequence: CDR1 SQVTM, CDR2 ANQGSEA. CDR3 in DNA: TGCAGCGTTGAACCTTGGACAGGCTCTGGGGCCGACGTCCTGACTTTC. Translated, it gives CSVEPWTGSGADVLTF.

The chain's CDR3 is CASSGASPSRFSDGYTF. CDR3 sequence (DNA): TGTGCCAGCAGCGGGGCTTCCCCTTCCAGGTTCTCGGATGGCTACACCTTC. The rearrangement joins TRBV27 to TRBJ1-2, with D perhaps TRBD1 (5 bases). This CDR3 region has 17 residues. Trimming shortened V by 6 bases and J by 6 bases, and 26 bases separated the two germline ends. Germline V gene data show CDR1 as MNHEY and CDR2 as SMNVEV (reference sequence).

This clonotype was picked up a small number of times. The chain uses TRBV6-6 and TRBJ2-7; D possibly corresponds to TRBD2 (5 bases). Germline CDR1 reads MNHNY; CDR2 reads SVGAGI (reference sequence). V lost 5 bases and J lost 2, with 13 bases in between. The CDR3 is made up of 14 amino acids. The CDR3 is CASSPLWTAYEQYF. In DNA form, the CDR3 reads TGTGCCAGCAGTCCCCTGTGGACTGCCTACGAGCAGTACTTC.

This clonotype was counted between two and nine times. The rearrangement uses TRBV14 and TRBJ2-7; TRBD1 is a possible D gene (5 bases). CDR1 is SGHDN and CDR2 is FVKESK in the germline V gene. Trimming pared 4 bases from V and 3 bases from J, leaving 10 bases between. The CDR3 has 13 residues. The CDR3 here is CASSPLTDYEQYF. The CDR3 coding sequence is TGTGCCAGCAGCCCTCTGACAGACTACGAGCAGTACTTC.

The table lists this clonotype with a few counts. This chain joins TRBV5-1 and TRBJ2-1, with 8 positions matching TRBD2. The V gene's germline CDR1 is SGHRS and CDR2 YFSETQ. Trimming removed 0 bases from V and 9 bases from J; junction bases left unmatched: 8. The CDR3 has 15 residues. CDR3 amino acids: CASSLVSGTTPEQFF. The CDR3 DNA sequence: TGCGCCAGCAGCTTGGTTAGCGGGACGACCCCTGAGCAGTTCTTC.

The chain combines TRBV2 with TRBJ2-1; a possible D gene is TRBD1 (7 bases). The V gene lost 5 bases and the J gene lost 12 bases, with 23 bases spanning the gap. Germline-derived CDR1 and CDR2 are SNHLY and FYNNEI. This CDR3 has 15 residues. The CDR3 bases are TGTGCCAGCAGTATAACGGGACAGACACTAGCTGGGCAGTTCTTC. Its protein is CASSITGQTLAGQFF.

This clonotype was seen more than once but under ten times. This chain connects TRBV7-9 to TRBJ1-2; D ambiguous. CDR3 length: 15 residues. Germline CDR1 is SEHNR and CDR2 is FQNEAQ (reference sequence). V was trimmed by 1 base and J by 0 bases, leaving 9 bases between them. The CDR3 sequence: CASSLGRPPNYGYTF. CDR3 DNA: TGTGCCAGCAGCTTAGGTCGTCCCCCTAACTATGGCTACACCTTC.

This chain links TRBV4-3 with TRBJ2-2; tentatively, D is TRBD2 (6 bases). V was pared by 8 bases and J by 5 bases, with 12 bases between. Germline V CDR1 and CDR2: LGHNA, YSLEER. The CDR3 totals 13 residues. The CDR3 sequence is CASRGYRTGELFF. The DNA for the CDR3 is TGCGCCAGCCGGGGGTACCGAACCGGGGAGCTGTTTTTT.

Written as DNA, the CDR3 is TGCGCCAGCAGCTTCGGGGGTCGGGCCGGGGAGCTGTTTTTT. This translates into CASSFGGRAGELFF. The chain couples TRBV5-1 to TRBJ2-2; a possible D gene is TRBD2 (6 bases). In germline, CDR1 is SGHRS, CDR2 YFSETQ. The V end was cut by 2 bases, the J end by 6 bases, with 11 bases between. The CDR3 has 14 residues.